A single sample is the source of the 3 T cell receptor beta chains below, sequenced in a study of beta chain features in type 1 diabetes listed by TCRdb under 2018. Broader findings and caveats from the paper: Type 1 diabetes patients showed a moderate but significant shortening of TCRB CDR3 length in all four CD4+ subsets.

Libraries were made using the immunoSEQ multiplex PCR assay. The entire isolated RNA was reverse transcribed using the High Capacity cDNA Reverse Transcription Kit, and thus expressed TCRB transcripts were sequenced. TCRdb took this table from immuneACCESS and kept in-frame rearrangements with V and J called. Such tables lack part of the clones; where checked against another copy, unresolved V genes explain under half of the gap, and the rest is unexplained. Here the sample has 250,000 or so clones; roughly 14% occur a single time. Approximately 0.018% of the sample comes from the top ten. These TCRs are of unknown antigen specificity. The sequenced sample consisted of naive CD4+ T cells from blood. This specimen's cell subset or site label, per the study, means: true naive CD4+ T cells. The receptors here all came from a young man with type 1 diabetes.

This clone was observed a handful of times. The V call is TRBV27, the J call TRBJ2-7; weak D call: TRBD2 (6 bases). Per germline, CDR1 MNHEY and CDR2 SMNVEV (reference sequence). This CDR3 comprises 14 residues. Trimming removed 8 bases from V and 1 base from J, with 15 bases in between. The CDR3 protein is CASRDRDSSYEQYF. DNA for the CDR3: TGTGCCAGCCGGGACCGGGACTCGTCCTACGAGCAGTACTTC.

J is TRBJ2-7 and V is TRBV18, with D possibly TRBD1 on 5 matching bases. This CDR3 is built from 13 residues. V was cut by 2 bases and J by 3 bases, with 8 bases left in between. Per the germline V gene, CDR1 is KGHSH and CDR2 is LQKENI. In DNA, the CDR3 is TGTGCCAGCTCACCAGGACATCGCTACGAGCAGTACTTC. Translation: CASSPGHRYEQYF.

The CDR3 sequence is CAWRPSSYNEQFF. In DNA form, the CDR3 reads TGTGCCTGGAGACCGAGCTCCTACAATGAGCAGTTCTTC. V and J are TRBV30 and TRBJ2-1; D gene ambiguous. Germline assignment: CDR1 GTSNPN and CDR2 SVGIG (reference sequence). Trimming shortened V by 3 bases and J by 0 bases, and 6 bases separated the two germline ends. There are 13 residues in the CDR3.